This entry lists 19 T cell receptor beta chains sequenced from one sample in a study of T cell changes during pregnancy in multiple sclerosis. Profiling relied on immunoSEQ multiplex PCR, and the TCRdb table lists in-frame clones only, not all of them. The sample shows tens of thousands of clones, about 90% of them seen only once. Sequenced material: peripheral blood, taken in the first trimester of pregnancy. The receptor set was obtained from a female donor with multiple sclerosis, enrolled in a pregnancy study.

The chain is built from TRBV19 and TRBJ2-2; D is unclear. This CDR3 is 14 amino acids long. V lost 1 base and J 3 bases, leaving 6 bases between the germline ends. CDR1 is LNHDA, CDR2 SQIVND, per germline (reference sequence). Here the CDR3 DNA reads TGTGCCAGTAGTATAGGCGCGGACACCGGGGAGCTGTTTTTT. Translated: CASSIGADTGELFF.

The chain joins TRBV2 to TRBJ2-1; 9 positions match TRBD2. V trimming: 5 bases; J trimming: 7 bases; junction bases outside the gene matches: 6. CDR1 and CDR2 from the germline V gene are SNHLY and FYNNEI. The CDR3 sequence is 14 residues long. Here the CDR3 reads CASSIAGAGNEQFF. CDR3 bases: TGTGCCAGCAGTATAGCGGGAGCGGGTAATGAGCAGTTCTTC.

This clone was counted a few times. This chain uses TRBV19 with TRBJ1-1; 7 nucleotides agree with TRBD1. Trimming at V came to 3 bases and at J to 5 bases, leaving 15 bases not matched to a gene. This CDR3 contains 17 residues. CDR1 is LNHDA, CDR2 SQIVND, per germline (reference sequence). CDR3 coding DNA: TGTGCCAGTAGTATTCGACTCTTGCAGGGGGTTAGGACTGAAGCTTTCTTT. Its translation is CASSIRLLQGVRTEAFF.

This clone turned up a few times. The chain carries TRBV5-4 and TRBJ2-7; 7 nucleotides align to TRBD2. The CDR3 is made up of 18 amino acids. The ends lost 0 bases at V and 0 bases at J; junction bases unmatched: 12. The germline CDR1 and CDR2 sequences are SGHNT and YYREEE (reference sequence). CDR3 loop: CASSLGGRAGLSSYEQYF. The CDR3 DNA is TGTGCCAGCAGCTTGGGCGGGAGAGCAGGATTGAGCTCCTACGAGCAGTACTTC.

This sequence joins TRBV4-2 and TRBJ2-7; D is perhaps TRBD2 (5 bases). Trimming stripped 0 bases from V and 4 bases from J, with 16 bases between. The germline V gene encodes CDR1 LGHNA and CDR2 YNFKEQ. The CDR3 totals 16 residues. This chain's CDR3 is CASSQDHETGFYEQYF. For the CDR3, the DNA is TGTGCCAGCAGCCAAGATCACGAGACGGGGTTTTACGAGCAGTACTTC.

The genes are TRBV11-3 and TRBJ2-7; 7 bases fit TRBD1. Germline-derived CDR1 and CDR2 are SGHNT and YENEEA. With V trimmed by 2 bases and J by 2 bases, 6 bases remained unmatched. The CDR3 runs 15 residues. CDR3 nucleotide sequence: TGTGCCAGCAGCTTATACCAGGGGGTAGCCTACGAGCAGTACTTC. Translating it yields CASSLYQGVAYEQYF.

The chain recombines TRBV28 with TRBJ2-3, with 8 bases that match TRBD1. The trim removed 3 bases at V and 2 bases at J, leaving 10 bases unmatched. Germline V gene data show CDR1 as MDHEN and CDR2 as SYDVKM. The CDR3 is 17 residues long. In nucleotides, the CDR3 is TGTGCCAGCAGTTTTAGCGTAGGGACAGGACCCACAGATACGCAGTATTTT. Amino acid sequence: CASSFSVGTGPTDTQYF.

The chain uses TRBV6-6 and TRBJ2-2, with 10 bases matching TRBD2. The CDR3 is 15 amino acids. V was pared by 5 bases and J by 3 bases, with 3 bases of the junction left unmatched. In germline, CDR1 is MNHNY, CDR2 SVGAGI (reference sequence). As DNA, the CDR3 is TGTGCCAGCAGTGTTAGCGGGAGGTACACCGGGGAGCTGTTTTTT. Protein: CASSVSGRYTGELFF.

The chain combines TRBV11-3 with TRBJ2-1, with 15 positions matching TRBD2. The germline V gene has CDR1 SGHNT and CDR2 YENEEA. The CDR3 spans 20 residues. Unmatched junction bases numbered 15, after V lost 1 base and J lost 8 bases. The CDR3 nucleotides read TGTGCCAGCAGCTTAGTGAAGGGACTAGCGGGAGGTTGGCGCTGCGATGAGCAGTTCTTC. It encodes CASSLVKGLAGGWRCDEQFF.

The chain couples TRBV10-2 to TRBJ2-3; D uncertain. Germline CDR1 WSHSY, CDR2 SAAADI. The CDR3 contains 11 residues. The V and J ends lost 10 bases and 1 base respectively, with 6 bases between them. The CDR3 spells CATLRTDTQYF. In DNA form, the CDR3 reads TGCGCCACCCTTCGCACAGATACGCAGTATTTT.

The V call is TRBV19, the J call TRBJ2-1; the match to TRBD2 covers 10 bases. Trimming at V came to 2 bases and at J to 9 bases, leaving 7 bases not matched to a gene. This CDR3 contains 15 residues. The germline V gene has CDR1 LNHDA and CDR2 SQIVND (reference sequence). The CDR3 reads CASSIILAGVSEQFF. CDR3 coding DNA: TGTGCCAGTAGTATAATTCTAGCGGGAGTATCTGAGCAGTTCTTC. The whole variable domain, remainder taken from reference TRBV19 and TRBJ2-1, is DGGITQSPKYLFRKEGQNVTLSCEQNLNHDAMYWYRQDPGQGLRLIYYSQIVNDFQKGDIAEGYSVSREKKESFPLTVTSAQKNPTAFYLCASSIILAGVSEQFFGPGTRLTVL.

The chain uses TRBV5-4 and TRBJ2-5; D is perhaps TRBD2 (6 bases). V lost 2 bases and J 1 base, leaving 12 bases between the germline ends. Germline V gene data show CDR1 as SGHNT and CDR2 as YYREEE (reference sequence). The CDR3 covers 15 residues. The CDR3 loop is CASSFGGERQETQYF. In DNA form, the CDR3 reads TGTGCCAGCAGCTTTGGAGGGGAACGCCAAGAGACCCAGTACTTC.

The chain uses TRBV19 and TRBJ2-7; D is perhaps TRBD1 (5 bases). This CDR3 is 15 amino acids long. Germline V gives CDR1 LNHDA, CDR2 SQIVND (reference sequence). Deletions cut 5 bases from V and 2 bases from J, with 16 bases between. CDR3 bases: TGTGCCAGTAGTCCCTACACTGGGGCAACCTACGAGCAGTACTTC. It codes for CASSPYTGATYEQYF.

V usage is TRBV6-5 and J usage is TRBJ2-1; 11 positions agree with TRBD2. CDR1 is MNHEY and CDR2 is SVGAGI in the germline V gene. CDR3 size: 15 residues. The J segment lost 4 bases and the V segment lost 5 bases, leaving 4 bases of the junction unmatched. The chain's CDR3 is CASSPTSGSYNEQFF. CDR3 coding DNA: TGTGCCAGCAGTCCTACTAGCGGGAGTTACAATGAGCAGTTCTTC.

The chain recombines TRBV7-3 with TRBJ1-3; D possibly corresponds to TRBD1 (6 bases). The CDR3 loop spans 14 amino acids. Looked up from germline, CDR1 is SGHTA and CDR2 is FQGTGA. Trimming pared 5 bases from V and 1 base from J, leaving 9 bases between. CDR3: CASSNTGSGNTIYF. The CDR3, as DNA: TGTGCCAGCAGCAACACAGGGTCTGGAAACACCATATATTTT.

V gene TRBV9 combines with J gene TRBJ2-1; D uncertain. Trimming removed 0 bases from V and 1 base from J, with 5 bases in between. The CDR3 runs to 14 residues. The V gene's germline CDR1 is SGDLS and CDR2 YYNGEE. In DNA form, the CDR3 reads TGTGCCAGCAGCGTAGCAGGATCCTACAATGAGCAGTTCTTC. Amino acid sequence: CASSVAGSYNEQFF.

This clone was seen only once. This chain uses TRBV7-6 with TRBJ1-2; D is unclear. CDR1 SGHVS and CDR2 FNYEAQ come from the germline V gene. The CDR3 totals 15 residues. Trimming stripped 5 bases from V and 0 bases from J, with 13 bases between. Here the CDR3 reads CASSPTVSANYGYTF. The CDR3 nucleotides read TGTGCCAGCAGCCCGACTGTTTCAGCTAACTATGGCTACACCTTC.

This clone has a single count. The rearrangement uses TRBV13 and TRBJ2-7, with a weak D call TRBD1 (6 bases). Looked up from germline, CDR1 is PRHDT and CDR2 is FYEKMQ (reference sequence). This CDR3 region has 15 residues. The V end was cut by 1 base, the J end by 3 bases, with 13 bases between. DNA of the CDR3: TGTGCCAGCAGCTTAGTCCGACAGGCCCACTACGAGCAGTACTTC. This encodes CASSLVRQAHYEQYF.

This chain connects TRBV19 to TRBJ1-5; D might be TRBD1 (6 bases). Germline V gene lookup returns CDR1 LNHDA and CDR2 SQIVND (reference sequence). With 5 bases removed from V and 4 bases from J, the gap between germline ends came to 9 bases. The CDR3 extends over 13 amino acids. The DNA for the CDR3 is TGTGCCAGTAGTGACAGGAATAATCAGCCCCAGCATTTT. Its protein product is CASSDRNNQPQHF.